This T cell receptor (beta chain) derives from a study of cytomegalovirus exposure and HLA in healthy donors. Use of 60 Vbeta and 13 Jbeta primers characterized the PCR. The repertoire was sequenced with immunoSEQ multiplex PCR; TCRdb's copy has only in-frame clones and lacks some. The sample records roughly 150,000 clones, about 79% being singletons. Germline V lookup: CDR1 ENHRY, CDR2 SYGVKD. V was pared by 6 bases and J by 3 bases, with 0 bases of the junction left unmatched. The CDR3 contains 15 residues. The TCR comes from a male donor in good health and CMV-seronegative. The sequencing sample was made of PBMCs. The chain combines TRBV10-3 with TRBJ2-2; TRBD2 matches 14 bases. CDR3 sequence: CAIRGLAGDTGELFF. In DNA, the CDR3 is TGTGCCATCAGGGGACTAGCGGGAGACACCGGGGAGCTGTTTTTT.